Listed below are T cell receptor beta chains from one sample, sequenced in a study of brain T cells in children with intractable seizures. Profiled with immunoSEQ multiplex PCR; TCRdb holds only in-frame clones, not every one. The data contain tens of thousands of clones, under 95% of them singletons. The sequencing here drew on peripheral blood, taken at surgery. The receptors derive from a girl aged 2-9 years with Rasmussen encephalitis and intractable seizures. Each CDR3 is given with its conserved first and last residue. Fields, in order: V gene, D gene, clone size, J gene, CDR3 protein, CDR3 DNA. D genes are given only for firm matches. The size of a clone is reported for some rows only, either as once, few or many, or as a class for expanded clones.

>TRBV4-1|TRBD1|-|TRBJ1-2
CASSPLSGQGPSGGGYTF
TGCGCCAGCAGCCCCCTTTCGGGACAGGGGCCCTCCGGGGGCGGCTACACCTTC
>TRBV9|TRBD1|once|TRBJ1-4
CASSVDRGTNEKLFF
TGTGCCAGCAGCGTTGACAGGGGAACTAATGAAAAACTGTTTTTT
>TRBV2|-|-|TRBJ2-1
CASLQNEQFF
TGTGCCAGTCTACAGAATGAGCAGTTCTTC
>TRBV15|TRBD1|-|TRBJ2-7
CATSRVSGTGGFYEQYF
TGTGCCACCAGCAGAGTAAGCGGGACAGGGGGCTTCTACGAGCAGTACTTC
>TRBV9|TRBD1|-|TRBJ2-7
CASSVERDRRTYEQYF
TGTGCCAGCAGCGTAGAACGGGACAGAAGAACCTACGAGCAGTACTTC
>TRBV5-4|TRBD1|few|TRBJ2-1
CASSDPGQGPFRGQFF
TGTGCCAGCAGTGATCCGGGACAGGGGCCCTTCCGGGGACAGTTCTTC
>TRBV6-1|-|-|TRBJ1-2
CASSDTGRITYGYTF
TGTGCCAGCAGTGACACAGGGCGAATTACCTATGGCTACACCTTC
>TRBV5-4|-|-|TRBJ1-6
CASSLARADSPLHF
TGTGCCAGCAGCTTGGCAAGGGCGGATTCACCCCTCCACTTT
>TRBV18|-|-|TRBJ1-5
CASSPLYSNQPQHF
TGTGCCAGCTCACCACTCTATAGCAATCAGCCCCAGCATTTT
>TRBV28|TRBD1|-|TRBJ1-2
CASSFRPGTGEGYTF
TGTGCCAGCAGTTTTCGCCCAGGGACAGGGGAAGGCTACACCTTC
>TRBV5-1|-|-|TRBJ1-5
CASSFNGDSNQPQHF
TGCGCCAGCAGCTTTAATGGGGATAGCAATCAGCCCCAGCATTTT
>TRBV28|TRBD1|-|TRBJ1-3
CASSPTLDRVGNTIYF
TGTGCCAGCAGTCCTACCCTGGACAGGGTTGGAAACACCATATATTTT
>TRBV6-5|-|-|TRBJ1-3
CASSYSQGPGNTIYF
TGTGCCAGCAGTTACAGTCAGGGACCTGGAAACACCATATATTTT
>TRBV4-2|TRBD1|once|TRBJ1-2
CASSQDSDRVGGYTF
TGTGCCAGCAGCCAAGATTCGGACAGGGTGGGGGGCTACACCTTC
>TRBV6-5|-|-|TRBJ1-5
CASSSGGGNQPQHF
TGTGCCAGCAGTTCAGGTGGGGGTAATCAGCCCCAGCATTTT
>TRBV30|-|-|TRBJ1-2
CAWRPPLGFYGYTF
TGTGCCTGGAGACCCCCCCTGGGCTTCTATGGCTACACCTTC
>TRBV2|TRBD2|-|TRBJ2-3
CASSETRTSGNTDTQYF
TGTGCCAGCAGTGAAACTCGGACTAGCGGGAATACAGATACGCAGTATTTT
>TRBV12-3/TRBV12-4|-|once|TRBJ2-7
CASSLGHEQYF
TGTGCCAGCAGCCTAGGCCACGAGCAGTACTTC
>TRBV6-5|TRBD1|-|TRBJ2-1
CASRITGAPKEFF
TGTGCCAGCAGGATTACAGGGGCCCCTAAGGAGTTCTTC
>TRBV6-6|-|-|TRBJ2-5
CASRSRGMGETQYF
TGTGCCAGCAGATCCCGGGGGATGGGAGAGACCCAGTACTTC
>TRBV19|-|-|TRBJ2-1
CASSIGLGWGEQFF
TGTGCCAGTAGTATAGGACTAGGTTGGGGTGAGCAGTTCTTC
>TRBV6-1|-|-|TRBJ1-1
CASSESRSGAFF
TGTGCCAGCAGTGAGTCTCGATCTGGAGCTTTCTTT
>TRBV7-2|TRBD1|-|TRBJ1-6
CASSLNRGIPPLHF
TGTGCCAGCAGCTTAAACAGGGGGATTCCACCCCTCCACTTT
>TRBV7-2|TRBD1|-|TRBJ2-7
CASSPWDSLGLSYEQYF
TGTGCCAGCAGCCCATGGGACAGCCTGGGGCTGTCCTACGAGCAGTACTTC
>TRBV9|-|-|TRBJ1-1
CASSAWKTGTNTEAFF
TGTGCCAGCAGCGCCTGGAAAACAGGGACGAACACTGAAGCTTTCTTT
>TRBV3-1/TRBV3-2|TRBD1|few|TRBJ2-3
CASSRTVQGAMQYF
TGTGCCAGCAGCCGGACTGTACAGGGGGCAATGCAGTATTTT
>TRBV4-1|-|-|TRBJ2-1
CASSLVGSGEQFF
TGCGCCAGCAGCCTCGTTGGCTCCGGTGAGCAGTTCTTC
>TRBV7-3|-|-|TRBJ2-2
CASRRANTGELFF
TGTGCCAGCAGGAGGGCCAACACCGGGGAGCTGTTTTTT
>TRBV2|-|-|TRBJ1-2
CASSEAQDYGYTF
TGTGCCAGCAGTGAAGCACAGGACTATGGCTACACCTTC
>TRBV5-5|-|-|TRBJ1-4
CASSSGVINEKLFF
TGTGCCAGCAGCTCGGGGGTGATTAATGAAAAACTGTTTTTT
>TRBV12-3/TRBV12-4|-|-|TRBJ1-5
CASSEIGGQPQHF
TGTGCCAGCAGTGAGATAGGGGGGCAGCCCCAGCATTTT
>TRBV12-3/TRBV12-4|TRBD2|-|TRBJ2-5
CASAPGTSRTQYF
TGTGCCAGCGCGCCTGGGACTAGCAGGACCCAGTACTTC
>TRBV11-2|TRBD2|-|TRBJ2-5
CASSEGLAEQETQYF
TGTGCCAGCAGCGAAGGACTAGCGGAACAAGAGACCCAGTACTTC
>TRBV29-1|-|-|TRBJ2-5
CSVPRGGGETQYF
TGCAGCGTTCCCCGTGGGGGTGGGGAGACCCAGTACTTC
>TRBV10-3|-|-|TRBJ2-1
CAISDHSNNEQFF
TGTGCCATCAGTGATCACTCTAACAATGAGCAGTTCTTC
>TRBV25-1|TRBD2|-|TRBJ2-7
CASSEYKAGDEQYF
TGTGCCAGCAGTGAATATAAAGCGGGGGACGAGCAGTACTTC
>TRBV6-5|TRBD1|-|TRBJ1-2
CASSSAGTGGRGYTF
TGTGCCAGCAGCTCTGCGGGGACAGGGGGCCGGGGCTACACCTTC
>TRBV2|-|-|TRBJ2-5
CASREGSGPQETQYF
TGTGCCAGCAGGGAGGGGAGCGGGCCCCAAGAGACCCAGTACTTC
>TRBV5-4|-|-|TRBJ1-1
CASIGDGDTEAFF
TGTGCCAGCATCGGGGACGGAGACACTGAAGCTTTCTTT
>TRBV29-1|TRBD2|-|TRBJ2-1
CSARLAGDEQFF
TGCAGCGCCAGACTAGCGGGAGATGAGCAGTTCTTC
>TRBV4-1|TRBD1|-|TRBJ2-1
CASSLIGQGPGNEQFF
TGCGCCAGCAGCCTCATAGGACAGGGGCCTGGAAATGAGCAGTTCTTC
>TRBV12-5|TRBD1|-|TRBJ2-7
CASGLEGAMDEQYF
TGTGCTAGTGGTTTGGAGGGGGCGATGGACGAGCAGTACTTC
>TRBV2|TRBD1|-|TRBJ2-1
CASKSDRGGYNEQFF
TGTGCCAGCAAGTCGGACAGGGGAGGTTACAATGAGCAGTTCTTC
>TRBV23-1|TRBD1|-|TRBJ1-5
CASSQSSQGAYNQPQHF
TGCGCCAGCAGTCAATCGAGCCAGGGGGCCTACAATCAGCCCCAGCATTTT
>TRBV27|TRBD1|-|TRBJ2-7
CASSSGGYEQYF
TGTGCCAGCAGTTCAGGGGGCTACGAGCAGTACTTC